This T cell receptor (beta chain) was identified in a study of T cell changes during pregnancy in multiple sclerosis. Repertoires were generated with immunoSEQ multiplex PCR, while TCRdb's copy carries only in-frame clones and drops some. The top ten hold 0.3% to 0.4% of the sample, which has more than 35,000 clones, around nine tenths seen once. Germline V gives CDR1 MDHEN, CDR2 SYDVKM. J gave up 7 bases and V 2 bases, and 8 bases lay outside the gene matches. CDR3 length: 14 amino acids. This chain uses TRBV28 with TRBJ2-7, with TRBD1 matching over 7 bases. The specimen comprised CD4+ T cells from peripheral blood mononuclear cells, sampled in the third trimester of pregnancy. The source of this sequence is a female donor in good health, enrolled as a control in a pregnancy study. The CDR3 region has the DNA TGTGCCAGCAGTTTAGGGGACAGTCGCCAGGAGCAGTACTTC. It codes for CASSLGDSRQEQYF.